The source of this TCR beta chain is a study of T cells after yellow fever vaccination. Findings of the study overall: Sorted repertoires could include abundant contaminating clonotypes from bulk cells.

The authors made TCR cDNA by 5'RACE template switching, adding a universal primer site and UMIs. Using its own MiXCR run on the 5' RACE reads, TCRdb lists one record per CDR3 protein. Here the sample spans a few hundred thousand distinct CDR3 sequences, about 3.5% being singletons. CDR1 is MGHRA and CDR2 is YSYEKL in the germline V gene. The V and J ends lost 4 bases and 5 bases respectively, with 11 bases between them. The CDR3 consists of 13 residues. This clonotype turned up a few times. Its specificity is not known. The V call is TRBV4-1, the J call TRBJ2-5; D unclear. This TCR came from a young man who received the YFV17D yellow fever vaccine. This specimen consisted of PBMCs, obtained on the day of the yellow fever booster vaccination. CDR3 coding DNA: TGCGCCAGCAGCCCGCCGTTACTCGAGACCCAGTACTTC. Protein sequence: CASSPPLLETQYF.